The clone carrying this TCR beta chain was seen a few times. This specimen belongs to a study of spatial heterogeneity in lung cancer. This sample's time point: sample taken at primary tumor resection. Tumor, nontumor lung or frozen PBMC supplied whole RNA that was sequenced unsorted. TCRdb reprocessed the 5' RACE reads with MiXCR, giving one entry per CDR3 protein. The repertoire holds over 75,000 distinct CDR3 sequences, with 15% to 25% as singletons. V lost 0 bases to trimming and J lost 2 bases, with 12 bases between them. This CDR3 spans 16 amino acids. Germline CDR1 reads LGHDT; CDR2 reads YNNKEL (reference sequence).

The source was PBMCs, collected at surgery. This rearrangement joins TRBV3-1 to TRBJ2-3, with D tentatively TRBD2 (5 bases). The source is a male donor with early-stage non-small cell lung cancer. The CDR3 here is CASSQDVLVFTDTQYF. Here the CDR3 DNA reads TGTGCCAGCAGCCAAGATGTACTAGTATTCACAGATACGCAGTATTTT.